The next 18 T cell receptor beta chains were all read from a single sample in a study of T-cell reconstitution after alpha-beta-depleted transplantation in children (dated by TCRdb to 2016 to 2017). The method behind the library was PCR. The listed sequencing device is Illumina HiSeq 2500. TCR libraries were prepared with molecular barcoding, using unique molecular identifiers to normalize TCRbeta repertoire quantification. TCRdb ran its own pipeline on the public reads, namely fastp trimming at Q25 and MiXCR clone calling, and kept in-frame beta chains. One record per CDR3 amino acid sequence lists the most common genes and DNA. The sample yields approximately 520,000 distinct CDR3 sequences; about an eighth were counted once. Approximately 15% of the sample is in the top ten clones. Read against the paper, the sample's treatment or condition label means: allogeneic hematopoietic cell transplantation with graft depleted of TCRalphabeta T cells and CD19 B cells.

The specimen comprised PBMCs, mostly from graft donor cells, sampled 180 days after TCRalphabeta/CD19-depleted stem cell transplant. These receptors all stem from a female patient between 2 and 15 years old who had a stem cell transplant for aplastic anemia, so the T cells may come from the graft donor.

V and J are TRBV10-3 and TRBJ2-7, with unresolved D. The ends were cut back, 6 bases at V and 6 bases at J, with 9 bases in the middle. CDR3 length equals 11 residues. The germline V gene encodes CDR1 ENHRY and CDR2 SYGVKD. Here the CDR3 reads CAIRGGGEQYF. CDR3 sequence (DNA): TGTGCCATCAGGGGTGGTGGCGAGCAGTACTTC.

The chain couples TRBV28 to TRBJ1-2; 7 bases map to TRBD1. In germline, CDR1 is MDHEN, CDR2 SYDVKM. V shed 4 bases, J shed 2 bases, and the junction held 7 bases outside the gene matches. The CDR3 is 15 residues long. CDR3 in DNA: TGTGCCAGCAGTTCCCCGGGACAGTCCAACTATGGCTACACCTTC. Residues: CASSSPGQSNYGYTF.

The chain couples TRBV20-1 to TRBJ1-5; 7 positions match TRBD1. V shed 5 bases and J 9 bases; nucleotides not matched to a gene: 7. CDR3 length equals 12 residues. Germline-derived CDR1 and CDR2 are DFQATT and SNEGSKA (reference sequence). The CDR3 is CSAGDSLGPQHF. The DNA of the CDR3 is TGCAGTGCTGGGGACAGCCTCGGGCCCCAGCATTTT.

This clonotype turned up a few times. The rearrangement joins TRBV27 to TRBJ2-1; D is unresolved. CDR3 length equals 17 residues. V lost 5 bases, J lost 0 bases, and 17 bases lay in between. The germline CDR1 and CDR2 sequences are MNHEY and SMNVEV (reference sequence). Here the CDR3 reads CASSPTTPLASYNEQFF. The CDR3, as DNA: TGTGCCAGCAGTCCGACGACCCCGTTAGCCTCCTACAATGAGCAGTTCTTC.

The chain carries TRBV7-9 and TRBJ1-1, with unresolved D. Germline CDR1 reads SEHNR; CDR2 reads FQNEAQ (reference sequence). The V and J ends lost 3 bases and 9 bases respectively, with 14 bases between them. The CDR3 consists of 13 residues. The CDR3 is CASSFHPDRQAFF. The CDR3 bases are TGTGCCAGCAGCTTTCATCCAGATCGTCAAGCTTTCTTT.

This sequence joins TRBV20-1 and TRBJ1-1; no clear D gene. V was pared by 4 bases and J by 0 bases, with 27 bases between. CDR1 is DFQATT, CDR2 SNEGSKA, per germline (reference sequence). This CDR3 has 19 residues. DNA for the CDR3: TGCAGTGCTAAAGCCCCCTCTGAAACAGTCTATCTGTTGAACACTGAAGCTTTCTTT. This gives the protein CSAKAPSETVYLLNTEAFF.

This clonotype was counted a few times. The V and J genes are TRBV29-1 and TRBJ1-2, with D possibly matching TRBD1 (6 bases). The CDR3 totals 12 residues. CDR1 and CDR2 (germline): SQVTM, ANQGSEA. Trimming pared 6 bases from V and 4 bases from J, leaving 12 bases between. The CDR3 bases are TGCAGCGTAGTCGGGGGCCCCTATGGCTACACCTTC. Residues: CSVVGGPYGYTF. Looking up the rest from reference TRBV29-1 and TRBJ1-2 gives the full variable domain: SAVISQKPSRDICQRGTSLTIQCQVDSQVTMMFWYRQQPGQSLTLIATANQGSEATYESGFVIDKFPISRPNLTFSTLTVSNMSPEDSSIYLCSVVGGPYGYTFGSGTRLTVV.

J is TRBJ2-5 and V is TRBV7-2; TRBD2 matches at 12 bases. The germline V gene has CDR1 SGHTA and CDR2 FQGNSA. V trimming: 1 base; J trimming: 9 bases; junction bases outside the gene matches: 6. This CDR3 region has 15 residues. Here the CDR3 reads CASSLGLAGVAAQYF. Written as DNA, the CDR3 is TGTGCCAGCAGCTTAGGACTAGCGGGAGTGGCGGCCCAGTACTTC. Drawing the rest from reference TRBV7-2 and TRBJ2-5, the complete variable domain is GAGVSQSPSNKVTEKGKDVELRCDPISGHTALYWYRQSLGQGLEFLIYFQGNSAPDKSGLPSDRFSAERTGGSVSTLTIQRTQQEDSAVYLCASSLGLAGVAAQYFGPGTRLLVL.

This clonotype was found a few times. The chain uses TRBV29-1 and TRBJ1-2; unclear D gene. This CDR3 is 11 amino acids long. Germline CDR1 is SQVTM and CDR2 is ANQGSEA. V gave up 1 base and J gave up 8 bases, with 8 bases separating them. The CDR3 region has the DNA TGCAGCGTTGAAGGGCCACGAGGCTACACCTTC. It yields the protein CSVEGPRGYTF. Full variable domain (outside the CDR3, taken from reference TRBV29-1 and TRBJ1-2): SAVISQKPSRDICQRGTSLTIQCQVDSQVTMMFWYRQQPGQSLTLIATANQGSEATYESGFVIDKFPISRPNLTFSTLTVSNMSPEDSSIYLCSVEGPRGYTFGSGTRLTVV.

This clonotype was seen a few times. This chain uses TRBV7-8 with TRBJ1-2; D unclear. Per the germline V gene, CDR1 is SGHVS and CDR2 is FQNEAQ. This CDR3 is 13 amino acids long. Trimming took off 3 bases at V and 7 bases at J, with 12 bases between the two ends. The CDR3 sequence is CASSFGESGGYTF. In nucleotides, the CDR3 is TGTGCCAGCAGCTTCGGGGAGTCGGGTGGCTACACCTTC.

This chain links TRBV2 with TRBJ2-1; 13 nucleotides agree with TRBD2. The V and J ends lost 6 bases and 10 bases, in that order; junction bases with no gene match: 6. The CDR3 is made up of 14 amino acids. Germline V lookup: CDR1 SNHLY, CDR2 FYNNEI. CDR3 sequence (DNA): TGTGCCAGCAGACTAGCGGGAGGGCCGTGGGAGCAGTTCTTC. It is translated as CASRLAGGPWEQFF. Variable domain in full (rest from reference TRBV2 and TRBJ2-1): EPEVTQTPSHQVTQMGQEVILRCVPISNHLYFYWYRQILGQKVEFLVSFYNNEISEKSEIFDDQFSVERPDGSNFTLKIRSTKLEDSAMYFCASRLAGGPWEQFFGPGTRLTVL.

This clonotype was found many times. The CDR3 loop is CASSDQGGGGNQPQHF. The CDR3 DNA follows: TGTGCCAGCAGTGACCAGGGCGGGGGAGGCAATCAGCCCCAGCATTTT. The V gene is TRBV12-3 or TRBV12-4, the J gene TRBJ1-5, with D possibly TRBD1 on 5 matching bases. The germline V and J ends were trimmed by 5 bases and 2 bases, with 16 bases remaining between them. The CDR3 contains 16 residues.

Only a few counts were recorded for this clonotype. The chain recombines TRBV4-3 with TRBJ1-2; possible D gene TRBD1, 5 bases. From germline, CDR1 is LGHNA and CDR2 YSLEER. This CDR3 is built from 14 residues. Trimming removed 4 bases at V and 1 base at J, with 10 bases between. The CDR3 nucleotides read TGCGCCAGCAGCCCTTCTCAGGGTAACTATGGCTACACCTTC. Protein: CASSPSQGNYGYTF.

The rearrangement links TRBV2 to TRBJ1-1; D gene unclear. Germline V gives CDR1 SNHLY, CDR2 FYNNEI. V lost 0 bases and J 8 bases, leaving 7 bases between the germline ends. The CDR3 extends over 12 amino acids. This CDR3 is CASSEAVSEAFF. For the CDR3, the DNA is TGTGCCAGCAGTGAAGCGGTAAGCGAAGCTTTCTTT.

This clonotype has only a few counts. This rearrangement joins TRBV5-1 to TRBJ2-7, with 13 bases aligning to TRBD2. J lost 6 bases, V lost 0 bases, and 15 bases had no gene match. There are 19 residues in the CDR3. Germline CDR1 reads SGHRS; CDR2 reads YFSETQ. The DNA for the CDR3 is TGCGCCAGCAGCTTGGGGACAGTCCTACTAGCGGGAGGGCCGAGCGAGCAGTACTTC. It specifies CASSLGTVLLAGGPSEQYF.

The chain employs TRBV28 and TRBJ2-5; TRBD2 agrees at 7 bases. J gave up 5 bases and V 5 bases, and 11 bases lay outside the gene matches. The CDR3 covers 15 residues. Looked up from germline, CDR1 is MDHEN and CDR2 is SYDVKM. CDR3 sequence reads: CASSAAGNRWETQYF. The CDR3 DNA reads TGTGCCAGCAGTGCAGCGGGAAACCGGTGGGAGACCCAGTACTTC.

CDR3 region: CASSQEVSGRAVSADTQYF. The CDR3 DNA is TGCGCCAGCAGCCAAGAAGTTAGCGGGAGGGCCGTCTCGGCAGATACGCAGTATTTT. The rearrangement joins TRBV4-3 to TRBJ2-3, with TRBD2 matching over 11 bases. CDR3 length: 19 amino acids. Germline CDR1 reads LGHNA; CDR2 reads YSLEER. Trimming at V came to 0 bases and at J to 4 bases, leaving 12 bases not matched to a gene.

The chain links TRBV28 to TRBJ1-4, with unresolved D. The germline V and J ends were trimmed by 7 bases and 5 bases, with 11 bases remaining between them. CDR3 length: 13 amino acids. CDR1 and CDR2 (germline): MDHEN, SYDVKM. The CDR3 DNA reads TGTGCCAGCACCCCCGGGCAGAATGAAAAACTGTTTTTT. This translates into CASTPGQNEKLFF.